A selection of T cell receptor beta chains follows, all from one sample in a study of human T cells and chemical hapten exposure. TCRdb used MiXCR to reprocess the RACE reads, holding one entry per CDR3 protein. The sample holds under 100,000 distinct CDR3 sequences, roughly 10% seen once. The sample was whole blood, taken in connection with sensitization to the hapten diphenylcyclopropenone (DPC). The source is a woman in her twenties or thirties with alopecia areata. Some clones in this sample may be carry-over from other donors' samples. Both conserved end residues are trimmed from each CDR3.

V gene: TRBV29-1
CDR3 protein: SSMTGTSGWASYNEQF

V gene: TRBV28
CDR3 protein: ASFDRYEAF

V gene: TRBV19
CDR3 protein: ASSVDRDVDIQY

V gene: TRBV12-3/TRBV12-4
CDR3 protein: ASSRQGPVLETQY

V gene: TRBV11-2
CDR3 protein: ASSSGQGSEKQY

V gene: TRBV7-2
CDR3 protein: ASSSFAQASNSPLH

V gene: TRBV7-9
CDR3 protein: ASNFYGRGSSYEQY

V gene: TRBV30
CDR3 protein: AWRGMNTEAF

V gene: TRBV24-1
CDR3 protein: ATEGAVTDTQY

V gene: TRBV29-1
CDR3 protein: SVAPSSGTLDEQF

V gene: TRBV11-3
CDR3 protein: ASSLAPILTGPGVIEEETQY